The source of this TCR beta chain is a study of blood T cell repertoires in COVID-19. Study-level background: T cells, B-cell-depleted T cells, or PBMCs provided the cDNA or gDNA that served as material.

TCRdb's copy holds only in-frame clones and misses some; the assay was immunoSEQ multiplex PCR. The table records approximately 170,000 clones, approximately 88% of them present only once. CDR1 and CDR2 from the germline V gene are MNHEY and SVGAGI. This CDR3 region has 13 residues. The V and J ends lost 1 base and 11 bases respectively, with 11 bases between them. Cohort allocation depended upon clinical history that participants reported. Resolution of symptoms, clearance, or two negative PCRs was present in recovered Cohort 3 donors. The chain is built from TRBV6-5 and TRBJ2-2; D call uncertain. The source material was PBMCs or T cells enriched from blood (not recorded which). This clonotype was sampled from a young woman who had recovered from COVID-19. CDR3 bases: TGTGCCAGCAGTTACTTCGGGTCCGAAGAGCTGTTTTTT. Its protein is CASSYFGSEELFF.